Listed below are T cell receptor beta chains from one sample, sequenced in a study of shared clonotypes between healthy human individuals. Sequenced by immunoSEQ multiplex PCR; TCRdb stores in-frame clones only, minus some. The table records some 2,100,000 clones, approximately 95% of them present only once. The sample comprised naive CD4+ T cells sorted from blood. These receptors were taken from a man between 18 and 29 years old in good health. Both conserved end residues are part of each CDR3. A D gene is named only where the DNA matches it firmly.

v_call: TRBV4-2
d_call: NA
j_call: TRBJ1-2
cdr3_aa: CASSPGLFGYTF
cdr3_nt: TGTGCCAGCAGCCCGGGACTTTTTGGCTACACCTTC

v_call: TRBV12-5
d_call: NA
j_call: TRBJ2-5
cdr3_aa: CASGLTGRQETQYF
cdr3_nt: TGTGCTAGTGGTTTGACAGGGCGTCAAGAGACCCAGTACTTC

v_call: TRBV9
d_call: NA
j_call: TRBJ2-1
cdr3_aa: CASSVSLGYNEQFF
cdr3_nt: TGTGCCAGCAGCGTTTCCCTTGGGTACAATGAGCAGTTCTTC

v_call: TRBV6-5
d_call: NA
j_call: TRBJ1-2
cdr3_aa: CASSSPGPYGYTF
cdr3_nt: TGTGCCAGCAGTTCTCCGGGGCCCTATGGCTACACCTTC

v_call: TRBV6-1
d_call: NA
j_call: TRBJ1-1
cdr3_aa: CASSDQGAKRSTEAFF
cdr3_nt: TGTGCCAGCAGTGACCAAGGGGCCAAACGGTCAACTGAAGCTTTCTTT

v_call: TRBV5-1
d_call: NA
j_call: TRBJ1-2
cdr3_aa: CASSSNRAGYTF
cdr3_nt: TGCGCCAGCAGCTCGAACAGGGCGGGCTACACCTTC

v_call: TRBV2
d_call: NA
j_call: TRBJ1-5
cdr3_aa: CASSVGESQPQHF
cdr3_nt: TGTGCCAGCAGTGTAGGGGAAAGTCAGCCCCAGCATTTT

v_call: TRBV6-1
d_call: TRBD2
j_call: TRBJ2-3
cdr3_aa: CASKGLAGVDTQYF
cdr3_nt: TGTGCCAGCAAGGGACTAGCGGGGGTGGATACGCAGTATTTT

v_call: TRBV28
d_call: TRBD2
j_call: TRBJ2-2
cdr3_aa: CASGPGLALPWGTGELFF
cdr3_nt: TGTGCCAGCGGCCCGGGACTAGCACTCCCCTGGGGCACCGGGGAGCTGTTTTTT

v_call: TRBV12-5
d_call: TRBD1
j_call: TRBJ1-6
cdr3_aa: CASGLGQGNSPLHF
cdr3_nt: TGTGCTAGTGGTTTGGGACAGGGTAATTCACCCCTCCACTTT

v_call: TRBV30
d_call: TRBD2
j_call: TRBJ2-1
cdr3_aa: CAWKTSGGAKQFF
cdr3_nt: TGTGCCTGGAAAACTAGCGGGGGGGCTAAGCAGTTCTTC